This T cell receptor (beta chain) is from a study of blood T cell repertoires in COVID-19. Source study methods: Amplification from reference gene primers served as the basis for estimated nucleated cell counts. Generated by immunoSEQ multiplex PCR, the TCRdb table keeps only in-frame clones and is missing some. V and J calls and clone size are those listed in that table; D and trimming were worked out from the DNA. The data contain 100,000 to 150,000 clones, roughly 84% of them singletons. The V segment lost 2 bases and the J segment 3 bases; nucleotides outside the gene matches: 8. From germline, CDR1 is GTSNPN and CDR2 SVGIG (reference sequence). The CDR3 is made up of 17 amino acids. Cohort allocation depended upon clinical history that participants reported. This clone occurred once.

The chain combines TRBV30 with TRBJ2-4, with 12 bases identical to TRBD2. The specimen was PBMCs or T cells enriched from blood (not recorded which). The TCR was taken from a woman under 40 who had recovered from COVID-19. CDR3: CAWSTRGLAGNKNIQYF. For the CDR3, the DNA is TGTGCCTGGAGTACCCGAGGACTAGCGGGAAACAAAAACATTCAGTACTTC. Supplemented by reference TRBV30 and TRBJ2-4, the full variable domain reads SQTIHQWPATLVQPVGSPLSLECTVEGTSNPNLYWYRQAAGRGLQLLFYSVGIGQISSEVPQNLSASRPQDRQFILSSKKLLLSDSGFYLCAWSTRGLAGNKNIQYFGAGTRLSVL.